These 10 T cell receptor beta chains originate from one sample sequenced in a study of cytomegalovirus exposure and HLA in healthy donors. Amplification used 60 Vbeta primers and 13 Jbeta primers. Clones were sequenced by immunoSEQ multiplex PCR, and TCRdb holds only the in-frame ones, with some missing. The table lists more than 150,000 clones, approximately 80% of them singletons. The specimen sequenced was PBMCs. Receptor source: a woman aged 45-60 years in good health and CMV-seropositive.

Remarks on this clone: One junction end does not reproduce the germline sequence, and a read error may be involved. V gene TRBV7-7 combines with J gene TRBJ1-6; TRBD1 matches 8 bases. Per germline, CDR1 SSHAT and CDR2 FNYEAQ (reference sequence). CDR3 size: 16 residues. CDR3 nucleotides: TGTGCTAGCAGCTTAGCGATAAAACAGGGGGAATTCCCCCTCCACTTT. It yields the protein CASSLAIKQGEFPLHF.

This chain joins TRBV18 and TRBJ1-1; TRBD1 matches 8 bases. V lost 5 bases, J lost 6 bases, and 5 bases stayed unmatched. Germline CDR1 KGHSH, CDR2 LQKENI. There are 13 residues in the CDR3. CDR3 DNA sequence: TGTGCCAGCTCATCTGCAGGGGGCTCTGAAGCTTTCTTT. This gives the protein CASSSAGGSEAFF.

This clone has just a few counts. V usage is TRBV28 and J usage is TRBJ1-5; 10 bases fit TRBD1. Trimming removed 6 bases from V and 7 bases from J; junction bases left unmatched: 9. The CDR3 covers 15 residues. CDR1 is MDHEN and CDR2 is SYDVKM in the germline V gene. CDR3 coding DNA: TGTGCCAGCAGGAAGCCCCGGGACAGGGGCCAGCCCCAGCATTTT. Its translation is CASRKPRDRGQPQHF.

CDR3 region: CASSSGGQGGDEQFF. CDR3 nucleotides: TGTGCCAGTAGTTCAGGGGGTCAAGGGGGTGATGAGCAGTTCTTC. The rearrangement links TRBV19 to TRBJ2-1, with TRBD1 matching 7 bases. The CDR3 loop spans 15 amino acids. Germline CDR1 reads LNHDA; CDR2 reads SQIVND (reference sequence). J gave up 8 bases and V 5 bases, and 12 bases lay outside the gene matches.

CDR3 coding DNA: TGTGCCAGCGACGGACTAGCGGGGTTAGCCAAAAACATTCAGTACTTC. Protein product: CASDGLAGLAKNIQYF. This chain links TRBV2 with TRBJ2-4, with TRBD2 matching over 12 bases. The CDR3 runs 16 residues. In germline, CDR1 is SNHLY, CDR2 FYNNEI. Trimming at V came to 8 bases and at J to 0 bases, leaving 5 bases not matched to a gene.

The chain joins TRBV7-6 to TRBJ2-1; 7 nucleotides align to TRBD1. V dropped 5 bases and J dropped 0; count of bases not matched to a gene: 7. In germline, CDR1 is SGHVS, CDR2 FNYEAQ. The CDR3 consists of 16 residues. This CDR3 reads CASSTTTGSSYNEQFF. CDR3 DNA: TGTGCCAGCAGCACCACGACAGGGAGCTCCTACAATGAGCAGTTCTTC.

V usage is TRBV10-1 and J usage is TRBJ1-1, with D maybe TRBD1 (5 bases). The V gene lost 2 bases and the J gene lost 0 bases, with 10 bases spanning the gap. Germline lookup yields CDR1 WNHNN and CDR2 SYGVQD (reference sequence). This CDR3 is built from 15 residues. CDR3 DNA: TGCGCCAGCAGTGAGGACAGAAGCATGAACACTGAAGCTTTCTTT. It specifies CASSEDRSMNTEAFF.

The rearrangement joins TRBV9 to TRBJ1-2, with D uncertain. Trimming left V 0 bases short and J 5 bases short, with 14 bases between. This CDR3 is 15 amino acids long. Germline-derived CDR1 and CDR2 are SGDLS and YYNGEE. The CDR3 DNA follows: TGTGCCAGCAGCGTAGTAGCCAGTGGGTGGTATGGCTACACCTTC. Protein: CASSVVASGWYGYTF.

This clone was observed a handful of times. J is TRBJ1-2 and V is TRBV19, with TRBD1 matching over 7 bases. V lost 4 bases, J lost 1 base, and 9 bases stayed unmatched. Germline values: CDR1 LNHDA, CDR2 SQIVND (reference sequence). This CDR3 comprises 16 residues. CDR3 sequence reads: CASSRQTGLVNYGYTF. The CDR3 DNA reads TGTGCCAGTAGTAGACAGACAGGGCTTGTTAACTATGGCTACACCTTC.

The chain uses TRBV5-5 and TRBJ1-6; 7 bases match TRBD1. This CDR3 has 16 amino acids. Trimming at V came to 3 bases and at J to 7 bases, leaving 10 bases not matched to a gene. Germline-derived CDR1 and CDR2 are SGHKS and YYEKEE (reference sequence). The CDR3 region is CASSSRPGQKNSPLHF. The CDR3 DNA reads TGTGCCAGCAGCTCCCGACCGGGACAGAAAAATTCACCCCTCCACTTT.